This TCR beta chain was sequenced during a study of response to subunit inactivated influenza vaccine. TCRdb independently ran MiXCR on the RT-PCR reads; one entry per CDR3 protein. The table lists about 580,000 distinct CDR3 sequences, 12% to 15% of them singletons. The sample holds a few counts of this clonotype. There are 13 residues in the CDR3. In germline, CDR1 is LGHDT, CDR2 YNNKEL (reference sequence). V was clipped by 4 bases and J by 4 bases, with 11 bases between them. The sample consisted of PBMCs from blood, taken roughly 12 days after vaccination. The sequence was collected from a man aged 50 to 59 who received an inactivated influenza vaccine. The V and J genes are TRBV3-1 and TRBJ2-7; possibly TRBD1 or TRBD2 for D (6 bases each). The CDR3 nucleotides are TGTGCCAGCAGCCGGGGGGCTCGTTACGAGCAGTACTTC. Encoded protein: CASSRGARYEQYF.